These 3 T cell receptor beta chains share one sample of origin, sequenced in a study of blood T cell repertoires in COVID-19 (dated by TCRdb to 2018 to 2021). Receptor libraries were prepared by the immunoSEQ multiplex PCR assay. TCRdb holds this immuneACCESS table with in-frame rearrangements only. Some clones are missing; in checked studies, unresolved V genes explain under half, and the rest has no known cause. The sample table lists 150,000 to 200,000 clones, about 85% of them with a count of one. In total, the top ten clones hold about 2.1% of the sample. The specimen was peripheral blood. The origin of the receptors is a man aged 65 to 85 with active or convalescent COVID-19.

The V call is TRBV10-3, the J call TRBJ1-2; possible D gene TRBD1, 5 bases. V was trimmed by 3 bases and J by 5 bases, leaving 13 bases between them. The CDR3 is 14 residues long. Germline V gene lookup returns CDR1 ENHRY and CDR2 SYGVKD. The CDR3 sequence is CAISDRGGFYGYTF. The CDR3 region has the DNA TGTGCCATCAGTGACCGGGGGGGTTTTTATGGCTACACCTTC.

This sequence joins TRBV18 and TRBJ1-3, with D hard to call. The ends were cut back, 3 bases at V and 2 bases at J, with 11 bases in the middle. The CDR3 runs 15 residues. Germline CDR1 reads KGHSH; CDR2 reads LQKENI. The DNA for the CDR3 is TGTGCCAGCTCACCGTCGCCGGTACCTGGAAACACCATATATTTT. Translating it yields CASSPSPVPGNTIYF.

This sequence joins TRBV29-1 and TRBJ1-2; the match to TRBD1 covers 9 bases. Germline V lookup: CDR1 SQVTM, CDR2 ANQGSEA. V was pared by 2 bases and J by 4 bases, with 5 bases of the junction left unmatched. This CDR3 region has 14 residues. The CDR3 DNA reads TGCAGCGTTGAAAGGACAGGGGATCCCTATGGCTACACCTTC. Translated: CSVERTGDPYGYTF.